One and the same sample provided the 23 T cell receptor beta chains below, sequenced in a study of early T cells in non-severe SARS-CoV-2 infection. TCRdb reprocessed the 5' RACE reads with MiXCR, giving one entry per CDR3 protein. The data show about 76,000 distinct CDR3 sequences, with over 9% seen just once and approximately 4.5% held by the top ten. Sequenced input: whole blood. Every receptor here comes from an adult who was a healthcare worker with PCR-confirmed SARS-CoV-2 infection or an uninfected control (not recorded which).

This clonotype was detected a few times. The chain is built from TRBV3-1 and TRBJ1-5, with D perhaps TRBD1 (6 bases). V lost 4 bases and J lost 6, with 13 bases in between. Germline values: CDR1 LGHDT, CDR2 YNNKEL (reference sequence). The CDR3 is 14 amino acids. The CDR3 loop is CASSLRQGRQPQHF. For the CDR3, the DNA is TGTGCCAGCAGCCTCCGGCAGGGGCGTCAGCCCCAGCATTTT. The whole variable domain, remainder taken from reference TRBV3-1 and TRBJ1-5, is DTAVSQTPKYLVTQMGNDKSIKCEQNLGHDTMYWYKQDSKKFLKIMFSYNNKELIINETVPNRFSPKSPDKAHLNLHINSLELGDSAVYFCASSLRQGRQPQHFGDGTRLSIL.

A few counts support this clonotype. The chain has TRBV7-2 and TRBJ1-5, with TRBD1 as a possible D gene (6 bases). V was pared by 1 base and J by 3 bases, with 7 bases between. This CDR3 has 14 residues. Germline values: CDR1 SGHTA, CDR2 FQGNSA. CDR3 nucleotide sequence: TGTGCCAGCAGCTTAGGGGGGGCCAATCAGCCCCAGCATTTT. This gives the protein CASSLGGANQPQHF. Together with reference TRBV7-2 and TRBJ1-5, the CDR3 gives the full variable domain: GAGVSQSPSNKVTEKGKDVELRCDPISGHTALYWYRQSLGQGLEFLIYFQGNSAPDKSGLPSDRFSAERTGGSVSTLTIQRTQQEDSAVYLCASSLGGANQPQHFGDGTRLSIL.

This clonotype was observed at least ten times. The rearrangement uses TRBV10-3 and TRBJ1-4; D may be TRBD1 (5 bases). The V end lost 0 bases, the J end lost 3 bases, and 11 bases lay between the germline ends. This CDR3 has 16 amino acids. Germline CDR1 is ENHRY and CDR2 is SYGVKD. CDR3 sequence reads: CAISESKGAANEKLFF. The CDR3 DNA is TGTGCCATCAGTGAGTCGAAAGGGGCGGCTAATGAAAAACTGTTTTTT.

V is TRBV20-1 and J is TRBJ2-3; maybe TRBD1 (6 bases). In germline, CDR1 is DFQATT, CDR2 SNEGSKA (reference sequence). The germline V and J ends were trimmed by 0 bases and 9 bases, with 16 bases remaining between them. This CDR3 region has 14 residues. The CDR3 sequence is CSARDIGGPTTQYF. CDR3 in DNA: TGCAGTGCTAGAGATATTGGGGGCCCTACGACGCAGTATTTT.

There are a few counts of this clonotype. The chain combines TRBV5-5 with TRBJ2-7; 9 nucleotides agree with TRBD1. CDR3 size: 16 residues. The V gene end was trimmed by 3 bases and the J gene end by 7 bases; junction bases not matched to a gene: 14. Germline V lookup: CDR1 SGHKS, CDR2 YYEKEE (reference sequence). The CDR3 loop reads CASSSRDRAPLGEQYF. CDR3 sequence (DNA): TGTGCCAGCAGCTCCCGGGACAGGGCCCCCCTCGGAGAGCAGTACTTC.

The chain links TRBV4-3 to TRBJ2-7; the D gene could be TRBD1 or TRBD2 (6 bases each). There are 14 residues in the CDR3. Germline CDR1 and CDR2: LGHNA and YSLEER. V was pared by 6 bases and J by 6 bases, with 18 bases between. The CDR3 DNA reads as TGCGCCAGCAGTCTCATTGGGGGGCAAGGCGAGCAGTACTTC. Translating it yields CASSLIGGQGEQYF.

The rearrangement uses TRBV7-9 and TRBJ2-3, with D perhaps assigned TRBD1 or TRBD2 (7 bases each). CDR1 SEHNR and CDR2 FQNEAQ come from the germline V gene (reference sequence). The germline V and J ends were trimmed by 5 bases and 10 bases, with 19 bases remaining between them. The CDR3 sequence is 14 residues long. The CDR3 nucleotides read TGTGCCAGCAGCCCAGGGGGGGCCCTCGGTGCGCAGTATTTT. Its protein product is CASSPGGALGAQYF.

This clonotype has a count of ten or more. This chain links TRBV7-6 with TRBJ2-1; TRBD1 is a possible D gene (6 bases). The germline V and J ends were trimmed by 5 bases and 3 bases, with 17 bases remaining between them. Germline CDR1 is SGHVS and CDR2 is FNYEAQ. The CDR3 is 16 residues long. CDR3 nucleotide sequence: TGTGCCAGCAGCCCCAGGGCAGGGGATAACTACAATGAGCAGTTCTTC. The encoded protein is CASSPRAGDNYNEQFF.

The chain joins TRBV12-3 or TRBV12-4 to TRBJ2-7; TRBD1 matches at 7 bases. The CDR3 consists of 12 residues. J lost 6 bases, V lost 6 bases, and 5 bases had no gene match. The chain's CDR3 is CASSPDRVEQYF. In DNA, the CDR3 is TGTGCCAGCAGCCCTGACAGGGTCGAGCAGTACTTC.

The table lists this clonotype with a few counts. This chain's CDR3 is CSARVSGQQSYTQYF. As DNA, the CDR3 is TGCAGTGCTAGAGTTTCGGGACAGCAATCTTATACGCAGTATTTT. The V gene is TRBV20-1, the J gene TRBJ2-3, with 7 bases lining up with TRBD1. The germline V gene encodes CDR1 DFQATT and CDR2 SNEGSKA (reference sequence). Unmatched junction bases numbered 11, after V lost 1 base and J lost 7 bases. The CDR3 loop spans 15 amino acids.

This clonotype showed up just a few times. V gene TRBV6-5 combines with J gene TRBJ2-7, with a tentative D call TRBD1 (6 bases). This CDR3 comprises 14 residues. Germline-derived CDR1 and CDR2 are MNHEY and SVGAGI. Trimming cost V 2 bases and J 2 bases, with 10 bases left between them. The CDR3 loop reads CASSYGTKTYEQYF. The CDR3 DNA follows: TGTGCCAGCAGTTACGGGACAAAAACCTACGAGCAGTACTTC.

This clonotype was detected ten times or more. The chain links TRBV11-2 to TRBJ2-7; the D gene is possibly TRBD2 (5 bases). Germline values: CDR1 SGHAT, CDR2 FQNNGV. CDR3 length: 13 amino acids. V was trimmed by 6 bases and J by 4 bases, leaving 13 bases between them. CDR3 region: CASSPAGEYEQYF. CDR3 in DNA: TGTGCCAGCAGTCCCGCGGGCGAGTACGAGCAGTACTTC.

This clonotype occurred many times. J is TRBJ1-2 and V is TRBV9, with a possible D match to TRBD1 (5 bases). This CDR3 contains 17 residues. Per germline, CDR1 SGDLS and CDR2 YYNGEE. Trimming stripped 3 bases from V and 4 bases from J, with 22 bases between. The CDR3 loop reads CASSDPRRETLGYGYTF. CDR3 in DNA: TGTGCCAGCAGCGATCCCCGCAGGGAGACCTTAGGCTATGGCTACACCTTC.

This clonotype has ten or more counts. The gene calls are TRBV29-1 and TRBJ2-1, with D possibly being TRBD1 (6 bases). This CDR3 contains 16 residues. Germline lookup yields CDR1 SQVTM and CDR2 ANQGSEA. Trimming cost V 4 bases and J 3 bases, with 19 bases left between them. The CDR3 loop reads CSVVFMERGHYNEQFF. The CDR3 nucleotides are TGCAGCGTTGTTTTTATGGAGAGGGGACACTACAATGAGCAGTTCTTC.

This clonotype has ten or more counts. V gene TRBV3-1 combines with J gene TRBJ2-5; D may be TRBD1 (6 bases). CDR1 and CDR2 from the germline V gene are LGHDT and YNNKEL (reference sequence). Trimming removed 6 bases at V and 5 bases at J, with 13 bases between. The CDR3 covers 13 residues. The CDR3, as DNA: TGTGCCAGCAGTCAGGGGCGCGGGGAGACCCAGTACTTC. It codes for CASSQGRGETQYF.

This clonotype has a handful of counts. The chain combines TRBV6-1 with TRBJ1-2; no definite D call. Deletions cut 7 bases from V and 5 bases from J, with 20 bases between. The CDR3 runs 15 residues. The germline V gene has CDR1 MNHNS and CDR2 SASEGT. The CDR3 is CASTAKLGSIYGYTF. In nucleotides, the CDR3 is TGTGCCAGCACCGCAAAGCTCGGAAGCATTTATGGCTACACCTTC.

The chain joins TRBV5-1 to TRBJ1-2; D gene unclear. Trimming took 0 bases from V and 5 from J, leaving 14 bases between them. Germline lookup yields CDR1 SGHRS and CDR2 YFSETQ. This CDR3 region has 15 residues. CDR3 nucleotides: TGCGCCAGCAGCTTGGATCCTGTCGTTTCGTATGGCTACACCTTC. Translating gives CASSLDPVVSYGYTF.

The chain joins TRBV20-1 to TRBJ2-2; 11 bases agree with TRBD1. The CDR3 is made up of 14 amino acids. The V gene end was trimmed by 6 bases and the J gene end by 5 bases; junction bases not matched to a gene: 5. Germline V CDR1 and CDR2: DFQATT, SNEGSKA (reference sequence). The CDR3, as DNA: TGCAGTGCCAGGACAGGGGGCAGGACCGGGGAGCTGTTTTTT. It is translated as CSARTGGRTGELFF.

This clonotype has a count of ten or more. The rearrangement links TRBV4-2 to TRBJ2-1, with D possibly being TRBD1 (5 bases). The V gene lost 1 base and the J gene lost 6 bases, with 7 bases spanning the gap. The CDR3 contains 13 residues. Looked up from germline, CDR1 is LGHNA and CDR2 is YNFKEQ. The CDR3 nucleotides read TGTGCCAGCAGCCAAGGGGGCGGCAATGAGCAGTTCTTC. Translated: CASSQGGGNEQFF.

This clonotype has at least ten counts. The J gene is TRBJ2-7, the V gene TRBV12-5; D call uncertain. The V and J ends lost 6 bases and 2 bases respectively, with 11 bases between them. The CDR3 is 13 residues long. From germline, CDR1 is LGHNT and CDR2 FRNRAP. The CDR3 sequence is CASGPPGTYEQYF. The CDR3 coding sequence is TGTGCTAGTGGCCCGCCCGGAACCTACGAGCAGTACTTC.

This clonotype turned up a few times. Being one base from a much bigger clone, this may be a read error. The chain has TRBV7-2 and TRBJ1-5, with D hard to call. CDR1 and CDR2 from the germline V gene are SGHTA and FQGNSA. The V end lost 1 base, the J end lost 6 bases, and 7 bases lay between the germline ends. CDR3 length equals 13 residues. CDR3 sequence reads: CASSLEGSQPQHF. CDR3 DNA: TGTGCCAGCAGCTTAGAAGGGAGTCAGCCCCAGCATTTT.

CDR3 sequence reads: CASSIGDTTYEQYF. For the CDR3, the DNA is TGTGCCAGTAGTATCGGTGATACGACCTACGAGCAGTACTTC. The chain has TRBV19 and TRBJ2-7; D is uncertain. The V end lost 3 bases, the J end lost 2 bases, and 11 bases lay between the germline ends. CDR1 is LNHDA and CDR2 is SQIVND in the germline V gene (reference sequence). There are 14 residues in the CDR3.

In this sample, this clonotype turned up many times. The gene calls are TRBV20-1 and TRBJ1-4, with TRBD1 matching over 8 bases. Trimming cost V 6 bases and J 8 bases; bases outside gene matches: 11. The CDR3 runs to 14 residues. Germline V gene sequence: CDR1 DFQATT, CDR2 SNEGSKA (reference sequence). CDR3 loop: CSAQPDRGWEKLFF. CDR3 nucleotides: TGCAGTGCCCAACCCGACAGGGGTTGGGAAAAACTGTTTTTT.